The clone carrying this T cell receptor (beta chain) was found a few times. As yet, its antigen is unknown. The data belong to a study of response to subunit inactivated influenza vaccine. Findings and caveats of the study: Authors suggested each seasonal flu vaccination may recruit only limited numbers of new T cells.

TCRdb reprocessed the RT-PCR reads with MiXCR, giving one entry per CDR3 protein. The sample holds around 760,000 distinct CDR3 sequences; approximately 15% are singletons and the top ten take less than 7%. Germline-derived CDR1 and CDR2 are KGHDR and SFDVKD. Trimming removed 3 bases from V and 0 bases from J; junction bases left unmatched: 8. CDR3 length: 18 residues. The chain uses TRBV24-1 and TRBJ2-1; TRBD1 matches at 9 bases. This specimen consisted of PBMCs from blood, obtained approximately 15 days before vaccination. This clonotype was obtained from a man between 45 and 60 years old who received an inactivated influenza vaccine. CDR3 nucleotides: TGTGCCACCAGTGATGGACTCAAGACAGGGGGCTCCTACAATGAGCAGTTCTTC. This codes for CATSDGLKTGGSYNEQFF.